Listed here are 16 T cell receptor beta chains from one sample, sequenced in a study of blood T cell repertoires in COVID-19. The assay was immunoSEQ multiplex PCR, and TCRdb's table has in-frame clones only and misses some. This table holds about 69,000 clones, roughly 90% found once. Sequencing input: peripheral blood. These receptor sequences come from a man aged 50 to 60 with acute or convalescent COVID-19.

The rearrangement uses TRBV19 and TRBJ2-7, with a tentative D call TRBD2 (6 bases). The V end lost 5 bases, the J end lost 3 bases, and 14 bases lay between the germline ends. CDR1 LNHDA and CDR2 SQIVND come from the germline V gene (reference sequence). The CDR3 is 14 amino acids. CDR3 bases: TGTGCCAGTAGTTTTACCGGGAGCGACTACGAGCAGTACTTC. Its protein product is CASSFTGSDYEQYF.

The CDR3 is CASSRQGLSYGYTF. The CDR3 region has the DNA TGTGCCAGCAGTAGACAGGGCCTGAGTTATGGCTACACCTTC. V and J are TRBV2 and TRBJ1-2; 7 nucleotides match TRBD1. CDR1 is SNHLY and CDR2 is FYNNEI in the germline V gene. This CDR3 is 14 amino acids long. The J segment lost 5 bases and the V segment lost 5 bases, leaving 8 bases of the junction unmatched.

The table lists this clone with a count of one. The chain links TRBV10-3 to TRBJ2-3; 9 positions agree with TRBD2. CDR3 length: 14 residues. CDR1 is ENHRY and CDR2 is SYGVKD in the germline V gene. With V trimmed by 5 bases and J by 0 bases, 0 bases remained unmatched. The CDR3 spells CAISLAGSTDTQYF. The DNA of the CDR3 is TGTGCCATCAGTCTAGCGGGGAGCACAGATACGCAGTATTTT.

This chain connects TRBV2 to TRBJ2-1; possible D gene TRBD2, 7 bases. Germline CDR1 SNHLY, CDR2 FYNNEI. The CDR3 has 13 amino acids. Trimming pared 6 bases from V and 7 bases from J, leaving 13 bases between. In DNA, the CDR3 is TGTGCCAGCAGGGAGGGGGGGCTTAATGAGCAGTTCTTC. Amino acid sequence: CASREGGLNEQFF. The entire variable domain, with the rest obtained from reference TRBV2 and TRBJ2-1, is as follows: EPEVTQTPSHQVTQMGQEVILRCVPISNHLYFYWYRQILGQKVEFLVSFYNNEISEKSEIFDDQFSVERPDGSNFTLKIRSTKLEDSAMYFCASREGGLNEQFFGPGTRLTVL.

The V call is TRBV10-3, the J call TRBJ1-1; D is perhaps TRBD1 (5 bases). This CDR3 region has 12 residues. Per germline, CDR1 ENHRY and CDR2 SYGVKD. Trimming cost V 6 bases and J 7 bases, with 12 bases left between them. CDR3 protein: CAIRGQTSEAFF. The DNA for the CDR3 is TGTGCCATCAGGGGGCAGACCAGTGAAGCTTTCTTT.

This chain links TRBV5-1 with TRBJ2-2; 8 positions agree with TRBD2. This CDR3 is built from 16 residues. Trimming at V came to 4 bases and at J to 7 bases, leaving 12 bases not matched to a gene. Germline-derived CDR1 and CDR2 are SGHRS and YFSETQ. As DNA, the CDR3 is TGCGCCAGCAGCCCGGGGGGGGTAGCTGAAGGCGGGGAGCTGTTTTTT. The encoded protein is CASSPGGVAEGGELFF.

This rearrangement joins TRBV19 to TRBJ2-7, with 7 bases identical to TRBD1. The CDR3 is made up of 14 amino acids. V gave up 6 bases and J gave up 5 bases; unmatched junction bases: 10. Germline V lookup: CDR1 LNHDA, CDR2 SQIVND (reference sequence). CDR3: CASRGTGEGDEQYF. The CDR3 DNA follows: TGTGCCAGTAGAGGTACAGGGGAAGGGGACGAGCAGTACTTC.

CDR3 loop: CAWSVRSGWQPQHF. CDR3 in DNA: TGTGCCTGGAGTGTACGCTCGGGTTGGCAGCCCCAGCATTTT. This chain links TRBV30 with TRBJ1-5; the D is unclear. V was pared by 0 bases and J by 7 bases, with 13 bases between. The length of the CDR3 is 14 residues. Germline V lookup: CDR1 GTSNPN, CDR2 SVGIG (reference sequence).

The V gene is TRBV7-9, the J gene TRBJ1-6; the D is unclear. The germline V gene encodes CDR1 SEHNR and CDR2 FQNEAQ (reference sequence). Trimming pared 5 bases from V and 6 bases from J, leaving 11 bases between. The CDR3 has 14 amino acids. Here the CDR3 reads CASSPGRVNSPLHF. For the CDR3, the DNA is TGTGCCAGCAGCCCGGGGAGGGTTAATTCACCCCTCCACTTT.

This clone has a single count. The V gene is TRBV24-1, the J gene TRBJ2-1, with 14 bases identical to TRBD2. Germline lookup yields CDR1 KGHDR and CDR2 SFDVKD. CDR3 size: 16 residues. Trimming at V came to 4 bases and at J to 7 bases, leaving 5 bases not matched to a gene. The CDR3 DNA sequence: TGTGCCACCAGTGACTACGGACTAGCGGGAGGAAATGAGCAGTTCTTC. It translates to CATSDYGLAGGNEQFF.

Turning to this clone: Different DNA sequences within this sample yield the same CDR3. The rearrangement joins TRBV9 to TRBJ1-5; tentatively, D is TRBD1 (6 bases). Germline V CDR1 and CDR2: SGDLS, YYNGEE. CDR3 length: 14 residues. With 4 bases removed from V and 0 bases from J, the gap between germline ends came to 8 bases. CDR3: CASSPGVSNQPQHF. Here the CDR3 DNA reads TGTGCCAGCAGCCCAGGGGTTAGCAATCAGCCCCAGCATTTT. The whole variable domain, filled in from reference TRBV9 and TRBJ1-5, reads DSGVTQTPKHLITATGQRVTLRCSPRSGDLSVYWYQQSLDQGLQFLIQYYNGEERAKGNILERFSAQQFPDLHSELNLSSLELGDSALYFCASSPGVSNQPQHFGDGTRLSIL.

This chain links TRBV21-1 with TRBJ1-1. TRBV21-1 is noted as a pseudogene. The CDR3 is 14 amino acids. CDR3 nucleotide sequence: TGTGCCAGCAGCAAAATTAACGGGAACACTGAAGCTTTCTTT. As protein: CASSKINGNTEAFF.

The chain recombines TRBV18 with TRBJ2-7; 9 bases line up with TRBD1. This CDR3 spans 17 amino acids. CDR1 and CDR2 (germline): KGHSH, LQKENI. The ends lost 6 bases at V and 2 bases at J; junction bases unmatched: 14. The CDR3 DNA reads TGTGCCAGCTCCCCGCGGCCGTACAGGGGGCGAACCTACGAGCAGTACTTC. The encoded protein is CASSPRPYRGRTYEQYF.

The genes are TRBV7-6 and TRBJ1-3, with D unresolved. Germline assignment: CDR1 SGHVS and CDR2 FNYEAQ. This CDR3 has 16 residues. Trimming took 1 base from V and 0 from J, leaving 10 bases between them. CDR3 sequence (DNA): TGTGCCAGCAGCTTAGTGGAGTTCAGCTCTGGAAACACCATATATTTT. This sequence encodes CASSLVEFSSGNTIYF.

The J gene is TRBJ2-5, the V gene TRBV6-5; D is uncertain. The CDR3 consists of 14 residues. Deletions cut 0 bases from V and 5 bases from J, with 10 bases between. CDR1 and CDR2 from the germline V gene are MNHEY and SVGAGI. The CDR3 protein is CASSYSEARETQYF. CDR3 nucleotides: TGTGCCAGCAGTTACTCTGAGGCGCGGGAGACCCAGTACTTC.

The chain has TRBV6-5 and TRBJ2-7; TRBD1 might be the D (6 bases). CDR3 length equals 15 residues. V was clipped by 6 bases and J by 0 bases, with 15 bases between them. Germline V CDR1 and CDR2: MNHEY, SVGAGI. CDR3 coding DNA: TGTGCCAGCAGGACCCTTGGACAGAGCTCCTACGAGCAGTACTTC. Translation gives CASRTLGQSSYEQYF.